The T cell receptor beta chain described here comes from a study of T-cell reconstitution after alpha-beta-depleted transplantation in children. Study-wide findings and caveats: Some patients showed high day-60 TCRbeta diversity, which derived from surviving recipient T cells and thymic progenitors. There were reportedly several hundred expanded graft clones from which alpha-beta T cells came about two months after transplant. At one year after transplant, newly produced T cells mostly accounted for T-cell counts and diversity.

With regard to this clonotype: What it binds is not known. Since a much larger clone is just one base distant, this may be a read error.

Library preparation (for TCRbeta) was performed with unique molecular identifiers. TCRdb re-analysed the PCR reads in MiXCR, keeping a single row per CDR3 protein. Here the sample spans fewer than 350,000 distinct CDR3 sequences, more than 9% being singletons. Per germline, CDR1 MGHDK and CDR2 SYGVNS. The CDR3 spans 14 residues. This sequence was found in a male patient aged 2 to 10 who had a stem cell transplant for chronic granulomatous disease, so the T cells may come from the graft donor. V and J are TRBV25-1 and TRBJ1-1; no reliable D call. Specimen: peripheral blood, collected 180 days after TCRalphabeta/CD19-depleted stem cell transplant. The CDR3 coding sequence is TGTGCCAGCAGTCCGCCCATTGGGAACACTAAAGCTTTCTTT. Translated, it gives CASSPPIGNTKAFF.